This TCR beta chain comes out of a study of blood T cell repertoires in COVID-19. This clone showed up just once. Germline values: CDR1 SGHVS, CDR2 FQNEAQ. V trimming: 3 bases; J trimming: 7 bases; junction bases outside the gene matches: 5. The CDR3 loop spans 13 amino acids. Generated by immunoSEQ multiplex PCR, the TCRdb table keeps only in-frame clones and is missing some. Found here are around 270,000 clones, 75% to 90% of them singletons; the top ten hold roughly 5%. The receptor was derived from a man aged 40-50 years with acute or convalescent COVID-19. The rearrangement uses TRBV7-8 and TRBJ1-2, with 7 bases lining up with TRBD1. Sequencing was carried out using peripheral blood. CDR3 DNA: TGTGCCAGCAGCTTCCGACAGGGAAGTGGCTACACCTTC. Its protein product is CASSFRQGSGYTF.